The rows below give T cell receptor beta chains drawn from one sample of a study of blood T cell repertoires in COVID-19. The table came from immunoSEQ multiplex PCR; TCRdb's copy has only in-frame clones and leaves some out. The table has roughly 480,000 clones, roughly 89% seen once. The specimen was peripheral blood. Source of these receptors: a young man with COVID-19, enrolled during active disease. Each CDR3 is given with its conserved first and last residue. A D gene is named only where the DNA matches it firmly. Clone sizes are given selectively: once, few, many, or a class where the clone is expanded.

d_call j_call v_call clone_size cdr3_aa cdr3_nt
TRBD1 TRBJ2-5 TRBV5-4 NA CASSQNRGMETQYF TGTGCCAGCAGCCAAAACAGGGGGATGGAGACCCAGTACTTC
NA TRBJ2-2 TRBV12-3/TRBV12-4 NA CASSLAGGELFF TGTGCCAGCAGTTTAGCCGGCGGGGAGCTGTTTTTT
NA TRBJ2-7 TRBV7-9 few CASSLVAPLGEQYF TGTGCCAGCAGCTTGGTAGCGCCCCTGGGCGAGCAGTACTTC
NA TRBJ1-5 TRBV7-2 NA CATDFRGGVPQHF TGTGCCACCGACTTCCGGGGGGGTGTGCCCCAGCATTTT
TRBD2 TRBJ2-5 TRBV7-9 NA CASSPLAEYYQETQYF TGTGCCAGCAGCCCCCTAGCGGAATATTACCAAGAGACCCAGTACTTC
TRBD2 TRBJ2-5 TRBV7-6 NA CASTLSGGAWETQYF TGTGCCAGCACCCTTAGCGGGGGGGCCTGGGAGACCCAGTACTTC
NA TRBJ1-2 TRBV7-2 once CASSLPLTGRYTF TGTGCCAGCAGCTTGCCCCTCACAGGGCGCTACACCTTC
NA TRBJ2-2 TRBV18 NA CASSPRATGELFF TGTGCCAGCTCACCACGGGCTACCGGGGAGCTGTTTTTT
TRBD1 TRBJ2-3 TRBV5-1 NA CASSQRQGADTQYF TGCGCCAGCAGCCAACGACAGGGGGCAGATACGCAGTATTTT
TRBD1 TRBJ1-6 TRBV6-2/TRBV6-3 NA CASSRTGNDYNSPLHF TGTGCCAGCAGCCGGACAGGGAACGACTATAATTCACCCCTCCACTTT
NA TRBJ1-3 TRBV5-1 once CASSLVTGSGNTIYF TGCGCCAGCAGCTTGGTTACGGGTTCTGGAAACACCATATATTTT
NA TRBJ2-3 TRBV7-3 NA CASSLSGGGVADTQYF TGTGCCAGCAGCTTAAGTGGCGGAGGGGTGGCAGATACGCAGTATTTT
TRBD2 TRBJ2-1 TRBV10-1 NA CASSGTSGSSYNEQFF TGCGCCAGCAGTGGGACTAGCGGTAGCTCCTACAATGAGCAGTTCTTC
NA TRBJ2-3 TRBV27 NA CASSASAGRTDTQYF TGTGCCAGCAGTGCCTCAGCGGGCCGCACAGATACGCAGTATTTT
TRBD1 TRBJ2-7 TRBV5-6 NA CASSLAGGGGTYEQYF TGTGCCAGCAGCTTGGCAGGGGGCGGAGGAACCTACGAGCAGTACTTC
TRBD2 TRBJ2-7 TRBV6-2/TRBV6-3 NA CASSYYLGGESSYEQYF TGTGCCAGCAGTTACTATCTGGGGGGGGAGAGCTCCTACGAGCAGTACTTC
TRBD1 TRBJ2-7 TRBV5-1 NA CASSWTGVSYEQYF TGCGCCAGCAGCTGGACAGGCGTCTCCTACGAGCAGTACTTC
TRBD2 TRBJ2-3 TRBV7-9 NA CASSLVSSGSTDTQYF TGTGCCAGCAGCTTAGTATCTAGCGGGAGCACAGATACGCAGTATTTT
NA TRBJ1-6 TRBV30 once CAWSASQARGSPLHF TGTGCCTGGAGTGCGTCACAAGCGCGGGGATCACCCCTCCACTTT
NA TRBJ2-7 TRBV7-9 NA CASPRQSSYEQYF TGTGCCAGCCCTCGCCAGTCCTCCTACGAGCAGTACTTC
NA TRBJ2-3 TRBV6-5 NA CASVRDTSTDTQYF TGTGCCAGCGTTCGGGACACAAGCACAGATACGCAGTATTTT
NA TRBJ2-3 TRBV2 NA CASSVQGITDTQYF TGTGCCAGCAGTGTACAGGGCATCACAGATACGCAGTATTTT
TRBD1 TRBJ2-7 TRBV5-4 NA CASSSGQGPEQYF TGTGCCAGCAGCTCGGGACAGGGGCCGGAGCAGTACTTC
NA TRBJ1-1 TRBV7-3 once CASSPQGIAEAFF TGTGCCAGCAGCCCTCAGGGAATCGCTGAAGCTTTCTTT
NA TRBJ2-7 TRBV3-1/TRBV3-2 NA CASSPSSGTYEQYF TGTGCCAGCAGCCCATCGTCCGGGACCTACGAGCAGTACTTC
TRBD1 TRBJ2-2 TRBV10-2 NA CASSTQTGPGELFF TGCGCCAGCAGTACCCAGACAGGGCCCGGGGAGCTGTTTTTT
TRBD1 TRBJ2-7 TRBV3-1/TRBV3-2 NA CASSARGQGYEQYF TGTGCCAGCAGCGCTAGGGGACAGGGCTACGAGCAGTACTTC
NA TRBJ2-5 TRBV19 NA CASSMNGGAQETQYF TGTGCCAGTAGTATGAACGGCGGGGCCCAAGAGACCCAGTACTTC
NA TRBJ2-2 TRBV5-8 NA CASSPGQWNTGELFF TGTGCCAGCAGCCCCGGACAGTGGAACACCGGGGAGCTGTTTTTT
NA TRBJ2-3 TRBV24-1 NA CATSDPTGPSTDTQYF TGTGCCACCAGTGACCCTACAGGGCCTAGCACAGATACGCAGTATTTT
TRBD2 TRBJ2-3 TRBV25-1 once CASSDVFGGRFQYF TGTGCCAGCAGTGATGTTTTCGGCGGGAGGTTTCAGTATTTT
NA TRBJ2-6 TRBV5-5 NA CASSFPQAGANVLTF TGTGCCAGCAGCTTTCCACAGGCTGGGGCCAACGTCCTGACTTTC
TRBD1 TRBJ1-6 TRBV27 NA CASSPGTGLNSPLHF TGTGCCAGCAGTCCGGGGACAGGTTTGAATTCACCCCTCCACTTT
NA TRBJ1-4 TRBV5-1 NA CASSGDRNEKLFF TGCGCCAGCAGCGGCGACAGAAATGAAAAACTGTTTTTT
NA TRBJ2-7 TRBV21-1 NA CASRDRVTNEQYF TGTGCCAGCAGGGACAGGGTGACCAACGAGCAGTACTTC
TRBD1 TRBJ2-1 TRBV12-5 NA CASVPSDRGYNEQFF TGTGCTAGTGTCCCATCGGACAGGGGGTACAATGAGCAGTTCTTC
NA TRBJ2-5 TRBV2 NA CASSLPGGRETQYF TGTGCCAGCAGCCTCCCCGGGGGTCGTGAGACCCAGTACTTC
NA TRBJ2-3 TRBV7-6 NA CASSHGGDTQYF TGTGCCAGCAGTCACGGGGGAGATACGCAGTATTTT
NA TRBJ2-1 TRBV2 NA CATRLHNEQFF TGTGCCACAAGACTTCACAATGAGCAGTTCTTC
NA TRBJ2-5 TRBV7-9 NA CASSLALKETQYF TGTGCCAGCAGCTTAGCGCTAAAGGAGACCCAGTACTTC
NA TRBJ1-6 TRBV5-1 NA CASSLEGSSYNSPLHF TGCGCCAGCAGCTTGGAAGGGAGCTCCTATAATTCACCCCTCCACTTT
TRBD2 TRBJ2-7 TRBV19 NA CASSIVEGGGYEQYF TGTGCCAGTAGTATAGTCGAAGGCGGGGGCTACGAGCAGTACTTC
NA TRBJ1-1 TRBV7-8 NA CASKGKMGPPNTEAFF TGTGCCAGCAAGGGCAAAATGGGGCCGCCGAACACTGAAGCTTTCTTT
NA TRBJ2-7 TRBV12-5 NA CASGQRISAYYEQYF TGTGCTAGTGGTCAAAGAATTAGCGCGTACTACGAGCAGTACTTC
TRBD2 TRBJ2-1 TRBV2 NA CASSEDGTSGYNEQFF TGTGCCAGCAGTGAAGACGGGACTAGCGGCTACAATGAGCAGTTCTTC
NA TRBJ1-4 TRBV19 NA CASRWRDPEKLFF TGTGCCAGTAGGTGGAGGGATCCTGAAAAACTGTTTTTT
TRBD2 TRBJ2-1 TRBV19 NA CASSATSGTYNEQFF TGTGCCAGTAGTGCTACTAGCGGGACCTACAATGAGCAGTTCTTC
NA TRBJ2-2 TRBV30 NA CASDRSTGELFF TGTGCCTCGGACAGATCCACCGGGGAGCTGTTTTTT
NA TRBJ2-1 TRBV5-6 NA CASSALANEQFF TGTGCCAGCAGCGCTCTAGCCAATGAGCAGTTCTTC
TRBD1 TRBJ1-1 TRBV5-1 NA CASSRTGVQGNTEAFF TGCGCCAGCAGCAGGACAGGGGTCCAGGGGAACACTGAAGCTTTCTTT
TRBD1 TRBJ2-3 TRBV11-2 many CASSSEGAPTDTQYF TGTGCCAGCAGCTCCGAGGGGGCCCCCACAGATACGCAGTATTTT
NA TRBJ1-5 TRBV25-1 once CASSDTDPGQPQHF TGTGCCAGCAGTGATACGGATCCGGGTCAGCCCCAGCATTTT
TRBD2 TRBJ2-2 TRBV10-2 NA CASSELRGSYTGELFF TGCGCCAGCAGTGAGCTACGCGGGAGTTACACCGGGGAGCTGTTTTTT
TRBD2 TRBJ2-1 TRBV7-9 NA CASSYRVAAGLSFEQFF TGTGCCAGCAGCTACCGGGTGGCAGCGGGACTCTCCTTCGAGCAGTTCTTC
NA TRBJ1-1 TRBV3-1/TRBV3-2 NA CASSLERDTEAFF TGTGCCAGCAGCCTAGAGAGAGACACTGAAGCTTTCTTT
NA TRBJ1-4 TRBV20-1 NA CSASRGGEKLFF TGCAGTGCTAGTCGGGGAGGAGAAAAACTGTTTTTT